This TCR beta chain was sequenced in a study of tissue T cells after allogeneic stem cell transplantation. CDR1 and CDR2 (germline): NNHNN, SYGAGS (reference sequence). The CDR3 contains 16 residues. The J segment lost 5 bases and the V segment lost 1 base, leaving 1 base of the junction unmatched. Whole-study results and caveats: This small cohort was clinically heterogeneous, and sampling depth was a limitation. Shared clones across patients were few; motif clustering revealed tissue-specific shared signatures. Anatomically similar tissues had similar TCR repertoires within each patient.

The table came from immunoSEQ multiplex PCR; TCRdb's copy has only in-frame clones and leaves some out. The data show 48,000 or so clones, roughly 73% seen once. Note on this clone: Its specificity is not known. Any gene name here is a mouse gene name. The sequence runs out 1 residue before the end of the CDR3; the remainder is reconstructed from the germline J gene.

The chain has TRBV13-2 and TRBJ1-6, with 12 bases matching TRBD1. TRBJ1-6 is placed among ORFs of uncertain function. The source of this sequence is a pool of C57BL/6 mice in good health. Sequencing used sorted cells pooled from one or two spleens. CDR3 in amino acids: CASGDRDRGHNSPLYF. CDR3 DNA, as far as it was read: TGTGCCAGCGGTGATCGGGACAGGGGGCATAATTCGCCCCTCTAC.